This T cell receptor beta chain was recovered during a study of monozygotic twins with inflammatory bowel disease. A word on this clonotype: Its target is unknown.

Template switching appended UMIs that held a 6-nucleotide sample barcode. TCRalpha and TCRbeta cDNA went through nested PCRs of 16 and 9 cycles, two in total. TCRdb reprocessed the 5' RACE reads, with one entry per CDR3 protein and no DNA. Recorded here are 400,000 to 500,000 distinct CDR3 sequences; the top ten clones represent approximately 2.3%. This CDR3 has 15 amino acids. Looked up from germline, CDR1 is SNHLY and CDR2 is FYNNEI. General observations from the study: By inverse Simpson index, TCRbeta diversity was lower in IBD patients than in healthy co-twins. Distinction of different T cell subtypes was not possible.

The sample taken for sequencing was blood. This chain links TRBV2 with TRBJ1-5; TCRdb reports TRBD1, a call that lacks DNA to check it against. This clonotype was obtained from a human donor with ulcerative colitis or Crohn's disease, or a healthy co-twin of an affected twin (not recorded which). CDR3 sequence: CASTGGGGSDQPQHF.